Included here is one T cell receptor beta chain sequence, with context. The junction does not match germline at one end; this may be a read error. Cells sorted as Tregs were CD4+, CD25+ and CD127-/low. This CDR3 is 12 amino acids long. Germline CDR1 is SGHNT and CDR2 is YYREEE (reference sequence). A single record per CDR3 protein comes from TCRdb applying MiXCR to the 5' RACE reads. Of roughly 10,000 distinct CDR3 sequences listed, 34% are singletons. Sample: Tregs sorted from blood. The chain couples TRBV5-4 to TRBJ2-1, with a weak D call TRBD2 (5 bases). This sequence originates from a female donor with breast cancer. Written as DNA, the CDR3 is TGTGCCAGCAGCAGGACTCGCAATAAGCAGTTCTTC. This encodes CASSRTRNKQFF.